The 10 T cell receptor beta chains in this list originate from one sample, sequenced in a study of vaccination effects on CD4 cells after COVID-19. The ViraFEST assay expanded antigen-specific CD4+ T cells with viral peptide pools before sequencing. Isolation of CD4+ T cells took place after approximately ten days of culture. From March to December 2020, the person had a SARS-CoV-2 infection that was confirmed by PCR. Produced via immunoSEQ multiplex PCR; TCRdb's table is partial and in-frame only. Of more than 45,000 clones in the sample, 75% to 85% were seen once. Their recognized antigens are unknown. Sequenced here: CD4+ T cells from PBMCs cultured with HIV peptides, sampled before COVID-19 vaccination. The subset here: HIV-1 Nef peptide pool negative control/reference culture. Source of these receptors: a human donor who had a prior SARS-CoV-2 infection.

This clone has more than one count but fewer than ten. The V gene is TRBV24-1, the J gene TRBJ1-1, with a possible D match to TRBD1 (5 bases). V shed 7 bases and J shed 1 base, with 15 bases lying between them. There are 15 residues in the CDR3. Germline V gene data show CDR1 as KGHDR and CDR2 as SFDVKD. Here the CDR3 reads CATRAGLWGNTEAFF. In nucleotides, the CDR3 is TGTGCCACCAGAGCGGGACTGTGGGGGAACACTGAAGCTTTCTTT.

V usage is TRBV12-3 or TRBV12-4 and J usage is TRBJ2-5; D is undetermined. The CDR3 sequence is 12 residues long. The CDR3 DNA follows: TGTGCGGTCGGTGAATTGGGAGAGACCCAGTACTTC. Amino acids: CAVGELGETQYF.

The chain is built from TRBV4-3 and TRBJ2-1; TRBD2 agrees at 7 bases. CDR1 and CDR2 from the germline V gene are LGHNA and YSLEER. Trimming removed 4 bases from V and 3 bases from J; junction bases left unmatched: 6. The CDR3 spans 15 residues. The CDR3, as DNA: TGCGCCAGCAGCCGCCAACTAGCGAGCTACAATGAGCAGTTCTTC. Its protein is CASSRQLASYNEQFF.

This clone has more than one count but fewer than ten. The J gene is TRBJ2-1, the V gene TRBV4-2, with TRBD1 matching 8 bases. The junction had 11 bases not matched to a gene; V was cut back by 1 base and J by 9 bases. In germline, CDR1 is LGHNA, CDR2 YNFKEQ. The CDR3 contains 16 residues. In DNA, the CDR3 is TGTGCCAGCAGCCAAGTTCTACGGCAGGGGGCGGGTGAGCAGTTCTTC. It encodes CASSQVLRQGAGEQFF.

This chain joins TRBV9 and TRBJ2-3, with D perhaps TRBD2 (6 bases). The CDR3 has 17 amino acids. V lost 1 base and J lost 5, with 20 bases in between. Germline-derived CDR1 and CDR2 are SGDLS and YYNGEE. This CDR3 is CASSVYGGPRGGDTQYF. The CDR3 DNA reads as TGTGCCAGCAGCGTATACGGAGGGCCAAGGGGCGGAGATACGCAGTATTTT.

The chain is built from TRBV2 and TRBJ2-7; D call uncertain. V lost 8 bases and J lost 3, with 20 bases in between. Germline loops: CDR1 SNHLY, CDR2 FYNNEI. The CDR3 consists of 15 residues. CDR3 residues: CASLIDGAQFYEQYF. CDR3 nucleotides: TGTGCCAGCCTTATCGATGGCGCACAGTTCTACGAGCAGTACTTC. The full variable domain, in which reference TRBV2 and TRBJ2-7 provide the parts outside the CDR3, is EPEVTQTPSHQVTQMGQEVILRCVPISNHLYFYWYRQILGQKVEFLVSFYNNEISEKSEIFDDQFSVERPDGSNFTLKIRSTKLEDSAMYFCASLIDGAQFYEQYFGPGTRLTVT.

This clone was counted a few times. This chain connects TRBV12-3 or TRBV12-4 to TRBJ2-3; no reliable D call. V was cut by 3 bases and J by 7 bases, with 8 bases left in between. The CDR3 consists of 12 residues. CDR3: CASSFQLHTQYF. CDR3 coding DNA: TGTGCCAGCAGTTTCCAGCTCCATACGCAGTATTTT.

The chain links TRBV6-6 to TRBJ1-3; D not resolved. Germline CDR1 reads MNHNY; CDR2 reads SVGAGI (reference sequence). The CDR3 is 22 amino acids. V was trimmed by 6 bases and J by 2 bases, leaving 35 bases between them. CDR3: CASRRPSSPPAARGLTGNTIYF. The CDR3 nucleotides read TGTGCCAGCAGGCGACCTTCCTCCCCCCCGGCAGCCCGGGGATTGACTGGAAACACCATATATTTT.

This clone was picked up one time. The genes are TRBV3-1 (or the pseudogene TRBV3-2) and TRBJ1-6; weak D call: TRBD1 (5 bases). Per the germline V gene, CDR1 is LGHDT and CDR2 is YNNKEL (reference sequence). Trimming removed 2 bases from V and 9 bases from J, with 17 bases in between. This CDR3 is 16 amino acids long. The CDR3 DNA reads as TGTGCCAGCAGCCAAATCGGTGCAGGGACCACTTCACCCCTCCACTTT. Amino acids: CASSQIGAGTTSPLHF.

The V and J genes are TRBV5-1 and TRBJ2-7; D is possibly TRBD2 (5 bases). The germline V and J ends were trimmed by 4 bases and 0 bases, with 11 bases remaining between them. The CDR3 covers 14 residues. Germline CDR1 SGHRS, CDR2 YFSETQ. CDR3 sequence reads: CASSPQEVSYEQYF. Here the CDR3 DNA reads TGCGCCAGCAGCCCCCAGGAGGTCTCCTACGAGCAGTACTTC.